The 8 T cell receptor beta chains in this list originate from one sample, sequenced in a study of shared clonotypes between healthy human individuals. Sequencing was performed with immunoSEQ multiplex PCR; in TCRdb, only in-frame clones are kept and a portion is missing. The sample lists roughly 500,000 clones, about 96% seen once, with approximately 0.06% in the top ten. Sample: naive CD4+ T cells sorted from blood. The subset denotes: CD45RA+ positively selected. The receptors were sampled from a woman in her twenties or thirties in good health.

The CDR3 sequence is CASSLRSRGTDTQYF. The CDR3 DNA sequence: TGTGCCAGCAGCTTGCGGTCCAGGGGAACAGATACGCAGTATTTT. The V gene is TRBV7-8, the J gene TRBJ2-3; TRBD1 might be the D (6 bases). CDR3 size: 15 residues. V was clipped by 3 bases and J by 3 bases, with 13 bases between them. CDR1 SGHVS and CDR2 FQNEAQ come from the germline V gene.

The V gene is TRBV6-5, the J gene TRBJ2-3; TRBD2 matches 8 bases. The trim removed 6 bases at V and 4 bases at J, leaving 6 bases unmatched. Germline V CDR1 and CDR2: MNHEY, SVGAGI. The CDR3 totals 14 residues. The CDR3 is CASSDSGSPDTQYF. For the CDR3, the DNA is TGTGCCAGCAGCGACAGCGGGAGTCCAGATACGCAGTATTTT.

This rearrangement joins TRBV7-9 to TRBJ2-1, with D possibly matching TRBD1 (6 bases). The CDR3 consists of 15 residues. Germline V gives CDR1 SEHNR, CDR2 FQNEAQ (reference sequence). Deletions cut 2 bases from V and 12 bases from J, with 20 bases between. The DNA of the CDR3 is TGTGCCAGCAGCTTAAGGGGGACCGAACTTATGGCGCAGTTCTTC. Its protein product is CASSLRGTELMAQFF.

This clone was seen just once. As DNA, the CDR3 is TGTGCCAGCAGCCGACGTGCAAGGGGCTCGAGATGGTACACTGAAGCTTTCTTT. It is translated as CASSRRARGSRWYTEAFF. J is TRBJ1-1 and V is TRBV7-9; D is possibly TRBD1 (5 bases). This CDR3 region has 18 residues. Trimming cost V 5 bases and J 3 bases, with 25 bases left between them. Germline CDR1 is SEHNR and CDR2 is FQNEAQ (reference sequence).

This chain joins TRBV7-7 and TRBJ2-5; no firm D call. V lost 3 bases to trimming and J lost 2 bases, with 10 bases between them. This CDR3 is 14 amino acids long. CDR1 is SSHAT, CDR2 FNYEAQ, per germline (reference sequence). Here the CDR3 DNA reads TGTGCCAGCAGCTTCCGACACGTGCAAGAGACCCAGTACTTC. Translated: CASSFRHVQETQYF. Full variable domain (rest looked up from reference TRBV7-7 and TRBJ2-5): GAGVSQSPRYKVTKRGQDVTLRCDPISSHATLYWYQQALGQGPEFLTYFNYEAQPDKSGLPSDRFSAERPEGSISTLTIQRTEQRDSAMYRCASSFRHVQETQYFGPGTRLLVL.

The chain is built from TRBV11-3 and TRBJ1-2; tentatively, D is TRBD1 (6 bases). The CDR3 consists of 15 residues. Germline CDR1 SGHNT, CDR2 YENEEA. Trimming removed 5 bases from V and 6 bases from J, with 19 bases in between. The CDR3: CASSVGAGTQDGYTF. CDR3 sequence (DNA): TGTGCCAGCAGCGTAGGAGCCGGGACACAGGATGGCTACACCTTC.

V and J are TRBV10-1 and TRBJ1-2, with D possibly TRBD1 on 5 matching bases. Germline values: CDR1 WNHNN, CDR2 SYGVQD (reference sequence). V was cut by 2 bases and J by 3 bases, with 13 bases left in between. The CDR3 runs 15 residues. The CDR3 protein is CASSEGPGGDYGYTF. Here the CDR3 DNA reads TGCGCCAGCAGTGAGGGGCCCGGGGGGGACTATGGCTACACCTTC.

J is TRBJ2-6 and V is TRBV5-8; D assignment may be TRBD1 or TRBD2 (6 bases each). There are 17 residues in the CDR3. Deletions cut 6 bases from V and 0 bases from J, with 16 bases between. From germline, CDR1 is SGHTS and CDR2 YDEGEE. CDR3 protein: CASNGGTSISGANVLTF. The CDR3, as DNA: TGTGCCAGCAATGGGGGGACATCTATCTCTGGGGCCAACGTCCTGACTTTC.